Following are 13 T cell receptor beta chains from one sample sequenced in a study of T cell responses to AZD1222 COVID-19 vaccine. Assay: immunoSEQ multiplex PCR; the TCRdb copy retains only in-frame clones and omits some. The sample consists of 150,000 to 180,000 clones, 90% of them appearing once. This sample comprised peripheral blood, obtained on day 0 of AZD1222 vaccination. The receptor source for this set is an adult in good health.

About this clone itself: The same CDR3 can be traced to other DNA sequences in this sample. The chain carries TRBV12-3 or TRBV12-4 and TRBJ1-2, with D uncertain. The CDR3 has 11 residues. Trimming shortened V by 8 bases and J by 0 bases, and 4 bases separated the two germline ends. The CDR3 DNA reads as TGTGCCAGCTCCCCTAACTATGGCTACACCTTC. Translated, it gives CASSPNYGYTF.

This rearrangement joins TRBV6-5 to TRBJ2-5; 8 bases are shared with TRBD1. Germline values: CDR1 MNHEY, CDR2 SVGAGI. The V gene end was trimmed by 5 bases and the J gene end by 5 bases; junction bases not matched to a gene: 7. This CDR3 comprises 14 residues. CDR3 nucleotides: TGTGCCAGCAGTACTGGGACAGGAACCGAGACCCAGTACTTC. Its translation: CASSTGTGTETQYF.

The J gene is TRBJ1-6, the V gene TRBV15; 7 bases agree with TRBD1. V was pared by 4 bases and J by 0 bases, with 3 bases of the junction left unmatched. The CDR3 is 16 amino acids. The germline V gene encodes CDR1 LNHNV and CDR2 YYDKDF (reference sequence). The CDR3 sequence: CATSKTGSSYNSPLHF. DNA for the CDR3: TGTGCCACCAGCAAGACAGGGAGCTCCTATAATTCACCCCTCCACTTT.

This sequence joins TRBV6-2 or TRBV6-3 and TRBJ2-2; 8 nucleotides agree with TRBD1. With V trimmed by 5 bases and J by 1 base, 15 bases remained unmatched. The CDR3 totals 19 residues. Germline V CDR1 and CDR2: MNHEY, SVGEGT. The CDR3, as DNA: TGTGCCAGCAGTGGAAACTTCAGGGGGCTATCCCTGAACACCGGGGAGCTGTTTTTT. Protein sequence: CASSGNFRGLSLNTGELFF.

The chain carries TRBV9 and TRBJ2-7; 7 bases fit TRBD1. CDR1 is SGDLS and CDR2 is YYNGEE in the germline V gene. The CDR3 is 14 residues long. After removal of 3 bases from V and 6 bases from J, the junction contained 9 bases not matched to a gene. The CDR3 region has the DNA TGTGCCAGCAGCGCCCGACAGGGTTCGGTCGAGCAGTACTTC. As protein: CASSARQGSVEQYF.

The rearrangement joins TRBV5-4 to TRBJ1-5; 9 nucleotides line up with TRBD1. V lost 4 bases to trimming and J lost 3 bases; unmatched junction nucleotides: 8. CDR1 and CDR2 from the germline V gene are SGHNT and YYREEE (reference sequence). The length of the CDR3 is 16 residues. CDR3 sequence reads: CASSTMDRGNNQPQHF. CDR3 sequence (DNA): TGTGCCAGCAGCACCATGGACAGGGGAAACAATCAGCCCCAGCATTTT.

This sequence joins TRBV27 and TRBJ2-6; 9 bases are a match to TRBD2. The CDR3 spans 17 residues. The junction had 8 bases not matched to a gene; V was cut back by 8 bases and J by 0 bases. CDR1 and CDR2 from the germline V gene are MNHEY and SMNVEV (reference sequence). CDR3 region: CASGSFSGSSGANVLTF. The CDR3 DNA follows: TGTGCCAGCGGTTCTTTTAGCGGGAGCTCTGGGGCCAACGTCCTGACTTTC.

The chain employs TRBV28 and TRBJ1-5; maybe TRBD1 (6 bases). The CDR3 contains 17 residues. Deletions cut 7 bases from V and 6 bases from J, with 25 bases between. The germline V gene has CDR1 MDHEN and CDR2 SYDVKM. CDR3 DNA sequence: TGTGCCAGCACCTTGAACGATGGGGGAAGGGGGTCTCAGCCCCAGCATTTT. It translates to CASTLNDGGRGSQPQHF.

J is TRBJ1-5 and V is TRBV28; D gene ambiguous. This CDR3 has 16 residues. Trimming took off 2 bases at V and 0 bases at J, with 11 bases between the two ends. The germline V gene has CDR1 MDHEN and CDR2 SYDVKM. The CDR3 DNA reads TGTGCCAGCAGTTTAGGAGGGTGGTATAGCAATCAGCCCCAGCATTTT. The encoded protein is CASSLGGWYSNQPQHF.

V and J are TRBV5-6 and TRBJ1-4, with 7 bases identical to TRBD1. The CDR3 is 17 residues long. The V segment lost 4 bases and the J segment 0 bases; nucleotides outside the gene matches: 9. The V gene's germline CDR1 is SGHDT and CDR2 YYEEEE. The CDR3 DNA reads TGTGCCAGCAGCCGGAACAGGGGAATTACAACTAATGAAAAACTGTTTTTT. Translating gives CASSRNRGITTNEKLFF. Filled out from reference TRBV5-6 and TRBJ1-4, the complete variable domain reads DAGVTQSPTHLIKTRGQQVTLRCSPKSGHDTVSWYQQALGQGPQFIFQYYEEEERQRGNFPDRFSGHQFPNYSSELNVNALLLGDSALYLCASSRNRGITTNEKLFFGSGTQLSVL.

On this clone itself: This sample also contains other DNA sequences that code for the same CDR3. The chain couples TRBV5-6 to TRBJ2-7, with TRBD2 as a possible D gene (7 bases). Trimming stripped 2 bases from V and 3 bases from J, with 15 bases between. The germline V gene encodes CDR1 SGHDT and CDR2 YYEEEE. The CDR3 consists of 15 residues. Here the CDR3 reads CASSFRGSGIYEQYF. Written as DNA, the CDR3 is TGTGCCAGCAGCTTTAGGGGGAGCGGGATCTACGAGCAGTACTTC.

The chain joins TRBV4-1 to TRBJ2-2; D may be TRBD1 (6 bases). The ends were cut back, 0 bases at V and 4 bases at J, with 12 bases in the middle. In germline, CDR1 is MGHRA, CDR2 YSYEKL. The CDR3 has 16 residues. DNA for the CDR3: TGCGCCAGCAGCCAAGATCATGGGGGCCTCACCGGGGAGCTGTTTTTT. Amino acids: CASSQDHGGLTGELFF.

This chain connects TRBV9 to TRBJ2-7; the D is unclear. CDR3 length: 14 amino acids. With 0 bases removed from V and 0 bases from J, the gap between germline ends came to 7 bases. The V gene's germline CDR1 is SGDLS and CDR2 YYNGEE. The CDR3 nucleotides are TGTGCCAGCAGCGTAGGGCCGAGCTCCTACGAGCAGTACTTC. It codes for CASSVGPSSYEQYF.